The 17 T cell receptor beta chains in this list originate from one sample, sequenced in a study of T cells in Graves' hyperthyroidism and ophthalmopathy. Amplification of TCR beta CDR3 regions was performed using RNA transcripts as template. The HTBI primer set served for first-round RT-PCR of the TCR CDR3. TCRdb called the multiplex PCR reads again in MiXCR, with one record for every CDR3 protein. Seen here are 500,000 to 750,000 distinct CDR3 sequences, over 12% observed once, and the top ten hold more than 6%. Sequenced sample: blood. The receptors were sampled from a woman under 30 with Graves' ophthalmopathy.

In this sample, this clonotype turned up many times. The chain is built from TRBV27 and TRBJ1-2; D not certain. Trimming stripped 2 bases from V and 5 bases from J, with 9 bases between. There are 13 residues in the CDR3. CDR1 and CDR2 (germline): MNHEY, SMNVEV (reference sequence). DNA for the CDR3: TGTGCCAGCAGTTTAAACGTCAGATATGGCTACACCTTC. It translates to CASSLNVRYGYTF.

This clonotype was picked up many times. The V call is TRBV28, the J call TRBJ2-3, with D perhaps matching TRBD1 (5 bases). This CDR3 has 14 amino acids. The germline V and J ends were trimmed by 2 bases and 1 base, with 7 bases remaining between them. Germline-derived CDR1 and CDR2 are MDHEN and SYDVKM. As DNA, the CDR3 is TGTGCCAGCAGTTTACCACAGGGCACAGATACGCAGTATTTT. Protein sequence: CASSLPQGTDTQYF.

This clonotype came up many times. The CDR3 DNA reads TGCAGTGCTAGTCGGCGGGAGGGCACAGATACGCAGTATTTT. Translation: CSASRREGTDTQYF. The rearrangement uses TRBV20-1 and TRBJ2-3; 8 bases line up with TRBD2. With 3 bases clipped from V and 1 base from J, the junction kept 3 bases outside the gene matches. The germline CDR1 and CDR2 sequences are DFQATT and SNEGSKA (reference sequence). The CDR3 extends over 14 amino acids.

This clonotype was detected many times. The chain has TRBV19 and TRBJ1-1; weak D call: TRBD1 (5 bases). Trimming left V 3 bases short and J 2 bases short, with 19 bases between. From germline, CDR1 is LNHDA and CDR2 SQIVND (reference sequence). The CDR3 extends over 17 amino acids. CDR3: CASSILGWGRPNTEAFF. In nucleotides, the CDR3 is TGTGCCAGTAGTATTCTAGGGTGGGGCAGACCTAACACTGAAGCTTTCTTT.

This clonotype was seen at least ten times. The CDR3 protein is CASNSEWGSFRAFF. CDR3 coding DNA: TGTGCCAGCAACTCGGAGTGGGGCTCATTTCGAGCTTTCTTT. V and J are TRBV6-1 and TRBJ1-1; a weak D match, TRBD1 (5 bases). V was cut by 7 bases and J by 10 bases, with 22 bases left in between. The CDR3 is 14 amino acids. Germline CDR1 reads MNHNS; CDR2 reads SASEGT.

In this sample, this clonotype turned up many times. The chain uses TRBV19 and TRBJ2-7; D ambiguous. The germline V and J ends were trimmed by 3 bases and 7 bases, with 10 bases remaining between them. The CDR3 totals 12 residues. CDR1 and CDR2 from the germline V gene are LNHDA and SQIVND (reference sequence). CDR3: CASSMWSEEQYF. The DNA for the CDR3 is TGTGCCAGTAGTATGTGGTCCGAAGAGCAGTACTTC.

A few counts support this clonotype. The J gene is TRBJ2-6, the V gene TRBV6-2 or TRBV6-3, with D unclear. Germline V CDR1 and CDR2: MNHEY, SVGEGT. This CDR3 has 19 amino acids. The V gene lost 0 bases and the J gene lost 2 bases, with 17 bases spanning the gap. CDR3 DNA sequence: TGTGCCAGCAGTTACTCGGAGTATACAGACTTTACTGGGGCCAACGTCCTGACTTTC. This codes for CASSYSEYTDFTGANVLTF.

In this sample, this clonotype turned up many times. J is TRBJ2-7 and V is TRBV12-3 or TRBV12-4, with 10 bases aligning to TRBD2. V dropped 4 bases and J dropped 7; count of bases not matched to a gene: 7. The CDR3 is made up of 14 amino acids. The CDR3 loop is CASSSSGRAGEQYF. CDR3 sequence (DNA): TGTGCCAGCAGTTCGAGCGGGAGGGCGGGGGAGCAGTACTTC.

The chain carries TRBV6-1 and TRBJ2-1; 7 bases are a match to TRBD1. Germline V gives CDR1 MNHNS, CDR2 SASEGT. V lost 7 bases, J lost 5 bases, and 5 bases stayed unmatched. There are 13 residues in the CDR3. CDR3 residues: CASTQDRHNEQFF. The CDR3, as DNA: TGTGCCAGCACCCAGGACAGGCACAATGAGCAGTTCTTC.

At least ten counts were recorded for this clonotype. This chain joins TRBV7-8 and TRBJ2-3; D is perhaps TRBD1 or TRBD2 (5 bases each). V lost 2 bases, J lost 4 bases, and 16 bases lay in between. The CDR3 extends over 16 amino acids. Germline V gene lookup returns CDR1 SGHVS and CDR2 FQNEAQ. The CDR3 DNA follows: TGTGCCAGCAGCTTAAATATGTATCTGGGGGCAGATACGCAGTATTTT. Its protein product is CASSLNMYLGADTQYF.

This clonotype was observed at least ten times. V gene TRBV6-1 combines with J gene TRBJ1-1; D unresolved. Trimming left V 6 bases short and J 6 bases short, with 8 bases between. The CDR3 loop spans 11 amino acids. Germline loops: CDR1 MNHNS, CDR2 SASEGT. CDR3 sequence reads: CASRGRAEAFF. For the CDR3, the DNA is TGTGCCAGCAGGGGGAGGGCTGAAGCTTTCTTT.

The V call is TRBV28, the J call TRBJ1-3; TRBD1 might be the D (5 bases). Trimming took off 3 bases at V and 0 bases at J, with 6 bases between the two ends. The CDR3 has 14 amino acids. Germline V gives CDR1 MDHEN, CDR2 SYDVKM. The CDR3 spells CASSFGGSGNTIYF. CDR3 DNA sequence: TGTGCCAGCAGTTTTGGGGGCTCTGGAAACACCATATATTTT.

In regard to this clonotype: It may be a read error: a sequence one base away is much more abundant. In DNA form, the CDR3 reads TGCAGCGTTGAAGATCTAACTAGCGGGAATGCTGGATATGAGCAGTTCTTC. This encodes CSVEDLTSGNAGYEQFF. The V and J genes are TRBV29-1 and TRBJ2-1, with 10 bases fitting TRBD2. In germline, CDR1 is SQVTM, CDR2 ANQGSEA. The trim removed 0 bases at V and 8 bases at J, leaving 13 bases unmatched. CDR3 length: 17 amino acids.

This clonotype was detected ten times or more. V gene TRBV24-1 combines with J gene TRBJ2-1; the match to TRBD2 covers 10 bases. The length of the CDR3 is 12 residues. With 4 bases clipped from V and 14 bases from J, the junction kept 4 bases outside the gene matches. CDR1 is KGHDR, CDR2 SFDVKD, per germline. The CDR3 DNA is TGTGCCACCAGTGACCCGCTAGCGGGAGAGTTCTTC. It yields the protein CATSDPLAGEFF.

This clonotype was counted ten times or more. An end of the junction does not agree with germline; a read error may underlie this. This chain links TRBV7-7 with TRBJ2-7, with a possible D match to TRBD2 (6 bases). The CDR3 consists of 16 residues. Germline lookup yields CDR1 SSHAT and CDR2 FNYEAQ (reference sequence). CDR3: CASSLGSPMEGSEQYF. The CDR3 region has the DNA TGTGCTAGCAGCTTAGGAAGCCCCATGGAGGGGAGCGAGCAGTACTTC.

The chain uses TRBV6-1 and TRBJ2-3; 12 positions match TRBD2. The CDR3 is 18 residues long. CDR1 is MNHNS and CDR2 is SASEGT in the germline V gene. V shed 1 base and J 2 bases; nucleotides not matched to a gene: 7. DNA of the CDR3: TGTGCCAGCAGTGAAGATTACCTAGCGGGAGGGCCCACAGATACGCAGTATTTT. Protein: CASSEDYLAGGPTDTQYF.

This clonotype has ten or more counts. This chain connects TRBV6-1 to TRBJ2-5, with TRBD1 as a possible D gene (5 bases). Germline V gene data show CDR1 as MNHNS and CDR2 as SASEGT. The CDR3 totals 14 residues. V was shortened by 7 bases and J by 5 bases, with 17 bases between the two germline ends. The CDR3 nucleotides are TGTGCCAGCACCTTTCAGGGCCGCAGGGAGACCCAGTACTTC. Translated, it gives CASTFQGRRETQYF.